This T cell receptor (beta chain) was documented in a study of blood T cells in healthy people across ages. Broader study findings: Changes in expanded clonotypes were possibly confounded, as the CMV status of donors was unknown.

Staff drew around 10 milliliters of peripheral blood from each donor. Total RNA was isolated from each sample in quantities of at least 5 micrograms. The length of the CDR3 is 16 residues. Germline V gives CDR1 SGHVS, CDR2 FQNEAQ. Trimming removed 2 bases from V and 0 bases from J, with 12 bases in between. This clonotype occurred a few times. Its specificity is not known. The use of a sample-barcoded 5' primer and a J-beta primer mix characterized a second PCR of roughly 6 to 11 cycles. There were at least 2.5 million CDR3-containing paired-end reads obtained from each sample. TCRdb re-analysed the 5' RACE reads in MiXCR, keeping a single row per CDR3 protein. The sample includes over 600,000 distinct CDR3 sequences, 46% seen only once; the top ten take less than 20%.

The receptor's source is an elderly man in good health. Sequencing was carried out using blood. V gene TRBV7-8 combines with J gene TRBJ2-3, with D uncertain. This CDR3 is CASSLMTRGSTDTQYF. The CDR3, as DNA: TGTGCCAGCAGCTTAATGACTCGTGGAAGCACAGATACGCAGTATTTT.